The entry that follows covers one TCR beta chain sequence. The read falls 3 residues short of the CDR3 end, and the missing part is taken from the germline J gene. The table came from immunoSEQ multiplex PCR; TCRdb's copy has only in-frame clones and leaves some out. This sample's clone table lists around 24,000 clones. The sample is drawn from a study of T cells in women clearing cervical HPV infection. The overall study: Cases' blood sampling followed lesion detection by median roughly 160 days (90 to 200).

Dot-blot hybridization genotyped cervical HPV amplified with MY09/MY11 PCR. Between the trimmed V and J ends, which lost 1 base and 4 bases, there was a span of 13 bases. In germline, CDR1 is LNHDA, CDR2 SQIVND (reference sequence). CDR3 size: 15 residues. The sample consisted of blood buffy coat. The gene calls are TRBV19 and TRBJ1-1; weak D call: TRBD1 (5 bases). This sequence was found in a woman between 18 and 70 years old with a cervical HPV16 infection that either progressed to CIN3+ or cleared (not recorded which). The CDR3 reads CASSIGGDRSTEAFF. The CDR3 bases that were read are TGTGCCAGTAGTATAGGAGGGGATAGGAGCACTGAA.